This TCR beta chain was identified during a study of blood T cell repertoires in COVID-19 (dated by TCRdb to about 2020). General notes on the study: Samples from collaborators originated in the United States, Italy and Spain and spanned both the acute and convalescent phases of COVID-19. The prospective study material was composed of cDNA or gDNA derived from T cells, B-cell-depleted T cells, or PBMCs. Subjects who had been exposed to COVID-19, were actively infected with it, or had recovered from it provided the deeply sampled blood TCRbeta repertoires that made up the dataset. The repertoires were released in a freely available public database intended as a resource for research on the immune response to SARS-CoV-2. The samples were drawn from the first 160 participants of the ongoing ImmuneRACE study and from more than 1,000 subjects provided by 6 global collaborators. Sample metadata almost always included a de-identified subject ID, COVID-19 status, age in years and sex. HLA class I and class II types, where available, came from metadata supplied by the sample provider rather than from assay-based typing.

The immunoSEQ Assay, a bias-controlled multiplex PCR, was used to amplify TCRbeta CDR3 regions from genomic DNA. As for how the authors treated the data: Within the assay, amplification of reference gene primers was used to estimate how many nucleated cells each sample contained. Sequence reads were collapsed and filtered to measure the absolute abundance of every unique TCRbeta CDR3 rearrangement. For each sample, productive Simpson clonality was calculated as the square root of Simpson's diversity index over productive rearrangements. Sourced from immuneACCESS, this table was stored by TCRdb with only in-frame sequences that have V and J called. A share of the clones is absent; for the studies checked, an unresolved V gene accounts for under half, and the remainder has no known explanation. The DNA was the basis for D and trimming; V, J and clone size are from that table. The sample table shows approximately 250,000 clones, and about 83% are seen once. 5.5% to 6.5% of the sample is held by the ten biggest clonotypes.

The CDR3 measures 15 amino acids from cysteine to phenylalanine. Only CDR3 DNA remains: 45 bases, in frame from the first base. Per the germline V gene, SGHTA is the CDR1 and FQGNSA is the CDR2. A distance of 12 bases separates the germline ends of V and J, which lose 3 bases and 4 bases respectively. In regard to this clone: Its antigen remains undetermined. No base-level quality is on record; no much larger clone is a single base apart.

Points the paper makes about the study in general: How much clinical and demographic metadata was included differed by source and by participant, and the metadata was provided uncurated.

In Seattle, one collaborating source enrolled patients while the infection was active and tracked those patients longitudinally over the course of disease. Each collaborating institution followed its own protocols to collect whole blood in K2EDTA tubes. For TCRbeta analysis, collaborators shipped samples as frozen whole blood, isolated PBMCs, or DNA extracted from either of those sample types. This clonotype was obtained from a woman over 75 with COVID-19, enrolled during active disease. Material: peripheral blood. This sequence uses TRBV7-2 and TRBJ2-2; TRBD1 is a possible D gene, resting on 5 matching bases. The base sequence is TGTGCCAGCAGCTTTAGGGGCCGATCCACCGGGGAGCTGTTTTTT. It is translated as CASSFRGRSTGELFF.